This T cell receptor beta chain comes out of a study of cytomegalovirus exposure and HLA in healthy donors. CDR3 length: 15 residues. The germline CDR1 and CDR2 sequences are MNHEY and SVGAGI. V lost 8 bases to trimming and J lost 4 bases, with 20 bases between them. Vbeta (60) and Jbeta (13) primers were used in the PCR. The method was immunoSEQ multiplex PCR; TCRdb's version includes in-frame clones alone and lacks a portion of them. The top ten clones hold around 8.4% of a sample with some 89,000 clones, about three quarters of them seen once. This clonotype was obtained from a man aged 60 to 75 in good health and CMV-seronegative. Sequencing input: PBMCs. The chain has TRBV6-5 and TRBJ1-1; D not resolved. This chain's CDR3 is CASRIEPGDGTEAFF. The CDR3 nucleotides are TGTGCCAGCCGGATAGAGCCCGGAGATGGCACTGAAGCTTTCTTT.